The 27 T cell receptor beta chains below come from one sample, sequenced in a study of control samples from healthy donors and cancer patients. Profiled with immunoSEQ multiplex PCR; TCRdb holds only in-frame clones, not every one. The table has roughly 190,000 clones, around 93% seen once. Sequenced material: blood. Every receptor here comes from a man aged 30-40 years in good health.

The chain is built from TRBV5-6 and TRBJ1-6; D might be TRBD1 (5 bases). Germline V gene data show CDR1 as SGHDT and CDR2 as YYEEEE. The CDR3 is 13 residues long. V shed 7 bases and J shed 5 bases, with 10 bases lying between them. The CDR3 loop reads CASSGTDNSPLHF. DNA of the CDR3: TGTGCCAGCTCCGGGACGGATAATTCACCCCTCCACTTT.

This clone was found once. The genes are TRBV5-1 and TRBJ2-7; maybe TRBD1 (6 bases). The germline CDR1 and CDR2 sequences are SGHRS and YFSETQ. The CDR3 length is 14 residues. Deletions cut 4 bases from V and 2 bases from J, with 13 bases between. For the CDR3, the DNA is TGCGCCAGCAGCCCTGTACAGGGCCCCTACGAGCAGTACTTC. It is translated as CASSPVQGPYEQYF.

J is TRBJ1-2 and V is TRBV5-1; D remains unclear. The CDR3 runs to 16 residues. Germline CDR1 reads SGHRS; CDR2 reads YFSETQ. V was shortened by 1 base and J by 5 bases, with 18 bases between the two germline ends. CDR3 loop: CASSLQPDRLRYGYTF. CDR3 nucleotides: TGCGCCAGCAGCTTGCAACCGGACCGGCTGCGGTATGGCTACACCTTC.

The chain links TRBV7-9 to TRBJ1-2; D unresolved. Trimming removed 7 bases from V and 8 bases from J, with 11 bases in between. Germline CDR1 reads SEHNR; CDR2 reads FQNEAQ (reference sequence). The length of the CDR3 is 11 residues. CDR3 sequence reads: CASTTEGGYTF. CDR3 in DNA: TGTGCCAGCACCACCGAAGGGGGCTACACCTTC.

The V and J genes are TRBV5-6 and TRBJ2-2; 9 bases match TRBD1. Germline-derived CDR1 and CDR2 are SGHDT and YYEEEE. V shed 3 bases and J 4 bases; nucleotides not matched to a gene: 7. This CDR3 contains 16 residues. The CDR3 is CASSWWGTGSTGELFF. The CDR3 DNA sequence: TGTGCCAGCAGCTGGTGGGGGACAGGGAGCACCGGGGAGCTGTTTTTT.

The chain couples TRBV6-5 to TRBJ2-3; 10 bases align to TRBD1. Trimming took 6 bases from V and 4 from J; bases not matched to a gene: 4. The V gene's germline CDR1 is MNHEY and CDR2 SVGAGI. This CDR3 has 14 amino acids. The CDR3 coding sequence is TGTGCCAGCAGCTTCGGGACAGGGGCAGATACGCAGTATTTT. This gives the protein CASSFGTGADTQYF.

The V gene is TRBV9, the J gene TRBJ1-6; the D gene is possibly TRBD1 (6 bases). Germline CDR1 SGDLS, CDR2 YYNGEE. V lost 3 bases, J lost 10 bases, and 17 bases lay in between. The CDR3 loop spans 15 amino acids. The CDR3 DNA follows: TGTGCCAGCAGCGCGACAGGTCGAACCGCCTCACCCCTCCACTTT. Its protein product is CASSATGRTASPLHF. Combining the CDR3 with reference TRBV9 and TRBJ1-6 gives the whole variable domain DSGVTQTPKHLITATGQRVTLRCSPRSGDLSVYWYQQSLDQGLQFLIQYYNGEERAKGNILERFSAQQFPDLHSELNLSSLELGDSALYFCASSATGRTASPLHFGNGTRLTVT.

This chain uses TRBV2 with TRBJ1-4; 8 bases align to TRBD1. Unmatched junction bases numbered 8, after V lost 6 bases and J lost 8 bases. The CDR3 has 14 amino acids. CDR1 is SNHLY, CDR2 FYNNEI, per germline. CDR3 sequence: CASREQGGKEKLFF. CDR3 nucleotides: TGTGCCAGCAGAGAACAGGGGGGGAAGGAAAAACTGTTTTTT.

This clone appeared a few times. This CDR3 reads CASSLSADYEQYF. As DNA, the CDR3 is TGTGCCAGCAGCTTAAGCGCGGACTACGAGCAGTACTTC. The chain links TRBV7-3 to TRBJ2-7; D ambiguous. The CDR3 contains 13 residues. V lost 1 base and J 3 bases, leaving 7 bases between the germline ends. Germline V gene lookup returns CDR1 SGHTA and CDR2 FQGTGA. The full variable domain, in which reference TRBV7-3 and TRBJ2-7 provide the parts outside the CDR3, is GAGVSQTPSNKVTEKGKYVELRCDPISGHTALYWYRQSLGQGPEFLIYFQGTGAADDSGLPNDRFFAVRPEGSVSTLKIQRTERGDSAVYLCASSLSADYEQYFGPGTRLTVT.

CDR3 coding DNA: TGTGCCTGGTTACCGAATGGCCCTGAAGCTTTCTTT. Translating it yields CAWLPNGPEAFF. The chain recombines TRBV30 with TRBJ1-1; D not certain. Per germline, CDR1 GTSNPN and CDR2 SVGIG (reference sequence). V was clipped by 5 bases and J by 6 bases, with 13 bases between them. The CDR3 sequence is 12 residues long.

With regard to this clone: Germline and junction disagree at one end, which may indicate a read error. This chain links TRBV4-1 with TRBJ1-5; possible D gene TRBD1, 6 bases. Germline V CDR1 and CDR2: MGHRA, YSYEKL. The CDR3 is 15 residues long. CDR3 DNA sequence: TGCGCCAGCAGTCAAGGGGGTGATAGCAATCAGCCCCAGCATTTT. It specifies CASSQGGDSNQPQHF.

This chain links TRBV7-6 with TRBJ1-1; D is perhaps TRBD1 (6 bases). CDR1 and CDR2 from the germline V gene are SGHVS and FNYEAQ. Trimming took 1 base from V and 6 from J, leaving 9 bases between them. The CDR3 length is 13 residues. DNA of the CDR3: TGTGCCAGCAGCTTAGGCGCAGGGGCTGAAGCTTTCTTT. Translating it yields CASSLGAGAEAFF.

The chain is built from TRBV7-6 and TRBJ1-4; 7 nucleotides match TRBD1. Germline V gene sequence: CDR1 SGHVS, CDR2 FNYEAQ. Trimming at V came to 5 bases and at J to 7 bases, leaving 13 bases not matched to a gene. The CDR3 consists of 16 residues. CDR3 in amino acids: CASSPRQGGRGEKLFF. CDR3 DNA sequence: TGTGCCAGCAGCCCACGACAGGGAGGAAGGGGTGAAAAACTGTTTTTT.

The chain uses TRBV15 and TRBJ2-3; D is uncertain. Trimming stripped 3 bases from V and 1 base from J, with 11 bases between. The CDR3 has 15 amino acids. The V gene's germline CDR1 is LNHNV and CDR2 YYDKDF (reference sequence). Written as DNA, the CDR3 is TGTGCCACCAGCAGTAGGGCATCCCGCACAGATACGCAGTATTTT. Its protein product is CATSSRASRTDTQYF.

The V call is TRBV3-1 (or the pseudogene TRBV3-2), the J call TRBJ1-2; 9 positions agree with TRBD1. This CDR3 is built from 16 residues. The ends lost 1 base at V and 12 bases at J; junction bases unmatched: 15. Per the germline V gene, CDR1 is LGHDT and CDR2 is YNNKEL (reference sequence). The DNA for the CDR3 is TGTGCCAGCAGCCAAGGTGTAGGACAGGGGTTAATATTGCACACCTTC. It yields the protein CASSQGVGQGLILHTF.

The rearrangement links TRBV2 to TRBJ1-2; D remains ambiguous. Germline V gene sequence: CDR1 SNHLY, CDR2 FYNNEI. This CDR3 region has 13 residues. Trimming shortened V by 5 bases and J by 5 bases, and 12 bases separated the two germline ends. The CDR3 sequence: CASSKSASYGYTF. The CDR3 DNA reads TGTGCCAGCAGTAAATCGGCCTCATATGGCTACACCTTC.

This clone was seen only once. The rearrangement joins TRBV2 to TRBJ2-1, with 10 bases fitting TRBD1. The CDR3 contains 15 residues. CDR1 and CDR2 from the germline V gene are SNHLY and FYNNEI. V gave up 6 bases and J gave up 4 bases; unmatched junction bases: 6. The CDR3 sequence: CASRKDRGDYNEQFF. The DNA for the CDR3 is TGTGCCAGCAGGAAGGACAGGGGGGATTACAATGAGCAGTTCTTC.

Concerning this clone: Other nucleotide sequences from this sample produce the same CDR3. This chain links TRBV5-1 with TRBJ2-3, with D hard to call. Deletions cut 4 bases from V and 0 bases from J, with 9 bases between. This CDR3 has 14 residues. CDR1 and CDR2 from the germline V gene are SGHRS and YFSETQ. The CDR3 region is CASSPGPSTDTQYF. As DNA, the CDR3 is TGCGCCAGCAGCCCCGGTCCGAGCACAGATACGCAGTATTTT.

The chain links TRBV15 to TRBJ1-1; unclear D gene. The V gene lost 5 bases and the J gene lost 6 bases, with 16 bases spanning the gap. Germline CDR1 LNHNV, CDR2 YYDKDF (reference sequence). The CDR3 totals 14 residues. The CDR3 DNA is TGTGCCACCAGCCCGGACGAAGGGAGGGCTGAAGCTTTCTTT. This codes for CATSPDEGRAEAFF.

The chain carries TRBV6-2 or TRBV6-3 and TRBJ2-3; TRBD2 matches 9 bases. The CDR3 sequence is 16 residues long. Germline values: CDR1 MNHEY, CDR2 SVGEGT. V lost 6 bases, J lost 0 bases, and 7 bases stayed unmatched. As DNA, the CDR3 is TGTGCCAGCAGCCCTCGCGCGGGGGGGAGCACAGATACGCAGTATTTT. Translation: CASSPRAGGSTDTQYF.

J is TRBJ2-1 and V is TRBV5-1; D gene unclear. The ends were cut back, 0 bases at V and 0 bases at J, with 10 bases in the middle. CDR1 and CDR2 from the germline V gene are SGHRS and YFSETQ. This CDR3 comprises 16 residues. The CDR3 nucleotides are TGCGCCAGCAGCTTGGCAATGGGAAGCTCCTACAATGAGCAGTTCTTC. Its translation: CASSLAMGSSYNEQFF.

This chain links TRBV20-1 with TRBJ1-4; D perhaps matches TRBD1 (5 bases). Germline-derived CDR1 and CDR2 are DFQATT and SNEGSKA (reference sequence). CDR3 size: 14 residues. Trimming stripped 3 bases from V and 8 bases from J, with 16 bases between. In nucleotides, the CDR3 is TGCAGTGCTAGTCAGGGAGCGGGGGACGAAAAACTGTTTTTT. Protein sequence: CSASQGAGDEKLFF.

The chain joins TRBV11-2 to TRBJ1-2; 7 bases line up with TRBD1. The CDR3 covers 16 residues. The trim removed 0 bases at V and 4 bases at J, leaving 8 bases unmatched. Germline lookup yields CDR1 SGHAT and CDR2 FQNNGV. CDR3 loop: CASSLESGGAGYGYTF. The CDR3, as DNA: TGTGCCAGCAGCTTAGAGTCAGGGGGGGCAGGCTATGGCTACACCTTC.

V is TRBV27 and J is TRBJ2-5; a possible D gene is TRBD1 (6 bases). Germline lookup yields CDR1 MNHEY and CDR2 SMNVEV (reference sequence). Trimming removed 2 bases at V and 7 bases at J, with 11 bases between. This CDR3 has 13 amino acids. The CDR3 protein is CASSLVQGLTQYF. CDR3 bases: TGTGCCAGCAGTTTAGTACAGGGTTTGACCCAGTACTTC.

The chain is built from TRBV7-9 and TRBJ2-1, with a weak D call TRBD2 (6 bases). The CDR3 totals 15 residues. Trimming stripped 5 bases from V and 6 bases from J, with 17 bases between. Germline CDR1 is SEHNR and CDR2 is FQNEAQ (reference sequence). The DNA for the CDR3 is TGTGCCAGCAGCCGACTAGATCTCTTACTCAATGAGCAGTTCTTC. Its protein product is CASSRLDLLLNEQFF.

The chain carries TRBV9 and TRBJ2-1; D uncertain. V lost 1 base, J lost 3 bases, and 5 bases lay in between. This CDR3 has 13 amino acids. In germline, CDR1 is SGDLS, CDR2 YYNGEE. The CDR3 DNA follows: TGTGCCAGCAGCGTATCAGACTACAATGAGCAGTTCTTC. It yields the protein CASSVSDYNEQFF. The full variable domain, with the rest looked up from reference TRBV9 and TRBJ2-1, is DSGVTQTPKHLITATGQRVTLRCSPRSGDLSVYWYQQSLDQGLQFLIQYYNGEERAKGNILERFSAQQFPDLHSELNLSSLELGDSALYFCASSVSDYNEQFFGPGTRLTVL.

The gene calls are TRBV5-1 and TRBJ2-6; D remains ambiguous. The CDR3 is made up of 17 amino acids. Trimming stripped 3 bases from V and 1 base from J, with 14 bases between. Germline CDR1 reads SGHRS; CDR2 reads YFSETQ. The DNA of the CDR3 is TGCGCCAGCAGCTCGAGTAAGGCGGCTTCTGGGGCCAACGTCCTGACTTTC. Residues: CASSSSKAASGANVLTF.